The entry that follows covers one TCR beta chain sequence. The sample comes from a study of T-cell memory formation after mild COVID-19. TCRdb independently ran MiXCR on the 5' RACE reads; one entry per CDR3 protein. The data hold approximately 110,000 distinct CDR3 sequences, with over 20% observed a single time. The CDR3 is 15 residues long. Trimming stripped 11 bases from V and 8 bases from J, with 27 bases between. This clonotype was sampled from a man aged 18 to 30 who had mild COVID-19 (a few samples of this study predate the infection). Cell type and time point are not known. Sequencing was carried out using PBMCs or a T cell subset sorted from them (not recorded which). The chain uses TRBV12-3 or TRBV12-4 and TRBJ1-2, with D hard to call. The CDR3 DNA is TGTGCCGTACAAACCCCCCCCGAAGGGAACGGAGGCTACACCTTC. Its protein is CAVQTPPEGNGGYTF.